This TCR beta chain was retrieved from a study of blood T cell repertoires in COVID-19. Study at large: Acute and convalescent COVID-19 samples came from the United States, Italy and Spain. In each case, the material was cDNA or gDNA derived from T cells, B-cell-depleted T cells, or PBMCs.

Original handling: From reference gene primer amplification, estimates of nucleated cell counts were derived. Generated by immunoSEQ multiplex PCR, the TCRdb table keeps only in-frame clones and is missing some. V and J calls and clone size are those listed in that table; D and trimming were worked out from the DNA. Of 60,000 to 75,000 clones listed, around 90% were seen once; the top ten hold about 1.3%. The CDR3 is made up of 12 amino acids. V was pared by 5 bases and J by 1 base, with 4 bases between. Germline assignment: CDR1 MNHEY and CDR2 SVGEGT. This chain uses TRBV6-2 or TRBV6-3 with TRBJ2-3; D not resolved. The sequenced sample consisted of peripheral blood. This receptor was identified in a human donor in a cohort sampled during active COVID-19. CDR3 sequence (DNA): TGTGCCAGCAGTCCGGGCACAGATACGCAGTATTTT. Translated: CASSPGTDTQYF.